This TCR beta chain was identified in a study of identical twins. General study findings and limits: Low generation probability was overrepresented in out-of-frame alpha sequences shared by twins.

TCRdb re-called the 5' RACE reads with MiXCR, one entry per CDR3 protein. The sample holds about 810,000 distinct CDR3 sequences, 9% to 15% seen once. Healthy Caucasians alone served as donors. A few counts support this clonotype. The antigen remains undetermined. The ends were cut back, 2 bases at V and 5 bases at J, with 16 bases in the middle. From germline, CDR1 is SGHDT and CDR2 YYEEEE. The CDR3 sequence is 15 residues long. Another study also made use of these data, one on yellow fever vaccine responses in identical twins. That source notes: Reports say the vaccine T cell response in twins looked partly convergent and partly personalized.

Sequencing was performed on PBMCs. This TCR was recovered from a woman aged 18-29 years in good health. The chain has TRBV5-6 and TRBJ2-5; no clear D. The CDR3 loop reads CASSLGIGLWETQYF. The CDR3 DNA sequence: TGTGCCAGCAGCTTAGGGATAGGGCTGTGGGAGACCCAGTACTTC.